What follows are 14 T cell receptor beta chains derived from one specimen sequenced in a study of PD-1 blockade in classical Hodgkin lymphoma. Brentuximab vedotin exposure varied among the patients, all of whom had relapsed after autologous stem cell transplantation. Method: immunoSEQ multiplex PCR; TCRdb's copy keeps in-frame clones and lacks some. The data show about 21,000 clones, 70% to 80% seen once. The source was peripheral blood mononuclear cells (PBMCs), collected at baseline. Every receptor here comes from a human donor with classical Hodgkin lymphoma.

This chain joins TRBV19 and TRBJ1-1; 7 bases line up with TRBD1. Germline lookup yields CDR1 LNHDA and CDR2 SQIVND (reference sequence). This CDR3 has 16 amino acids. V trimming: 7 bases; J trimming: 5 bases; junction bases outside the gene matches: 16. Here the CDR3 reads CASTTLTGRSGTEAFF. CDR3 DNA: TGTGCCAGTACGACCTTGACAGGGAGGTCGGGGACTGAAGCTTTCTTT.

The gene calls are TRBV6-6 and TRBJ1-3; maybe TRBD1 (5 bases). V was shortened by 5 bases and J by 4 bases, with 15 bases between the two germline ends. The CDR3 spans 15 residues. From germline, CDR1 is MNHNY and CDR2 SVGAGI (reference sequence). The CDR3: CASSKGLNLGNTIYF. The CDR3 DNA reads TGTGCCAGCAGTAAGGGGTTAAATCTAGGAAACACCATATATTTT.

The gene calls are TRBV6-6 and TRBJ2-7; TRBD1 matches at 7 bases. The CDR3 runs to 14 residues. The V and J ends lost 2 bases and 3 bases, in that order; junction bases with no gene match: 4. The germline CDR1 and CDR2 sequences are MNHNY and SVGAGI (reference sequence). CDR3 protein: CASSYRDRLYEQYF. CDR3 nucleotides: TGTGCCAGCAGTTACCGGGACAGACTCTACGAGCAGTACTTC.

The V gene is TRBV7-2, the J gene TRBJ1-2; 7 bases fit TRBD1. Germline CDR1 reads SGHTA; CDR2 reads FQGNSA. The CDR3 has 14 amino acids. V dropped 5 bases and J dropped 1; count of bases not matched to a gene: 4. The CDR3: CASSTDRVNYGYTF. The CDR3 nucleotides read TGTGCCAGCAGCACTGACAGGGTTAACTATGGCTACACCTTC. Full variable domain (rest looked up from reference TRBV7-2 and TRBJ1-2): GAGVSQSPSNKVTEKGKDVELRCDPISGHTALYWYRQSLGQGLEFLIYFQGNSAPDKSGLPSDRFSAERTGGSVSTLTIQRTQQEDSAVYLCASSTDRVNYGYTFGSGTRLTVV.

The V call is TRBV7-3, the J call TRBJ2-1; D call uncertain. Germline-derived CDR1 and CDR2 are SGHTA and FQGTGA. V lost 4 bases to trimming and J lost 4 bases, with 11 bases between them. The CDR3 loop spans 14 amino acids. CDR3 protein: CASSSLTGYNEQFF. In DNA form, the CDR3 reads TGTGCCAGCAGCTCACTGACCGGGTACAATGAGCAGTTCTTC.

This sequence joins TRBV14 and TRBJ1-1; 8 bases fit TRBD1. This CDR3 is built from 13 residues. Per germline, CDR1 SGHDN and CDR2 FVKESK. V shed 2 bases, J shed 11 bases, and the junction held 7 bases outside the gene matches. The DNA for the CDR3 is TGTGCCAGCAGCCAACGGACAGGGAGGTCTGCTTTCTTT. This translates into CASSQRTGRSAFF. Full variable domain (rest looked up from reference TRBV14 and TRBJ1-1): EAGVTQFPSHSVIEKGQTVTLRCDPISGHDNLYWYRRVMGKEIKFLLHFVKESKQDESGMPNNRFLAERTGGTYSTLKVQPAELEDSGVYFCASSQRTGRSAFFGQGTRLTVV.

This chain uses TRBV2 with TRBJ2-1; perhaps TRBD2 as D (5 bases). V was shortened by 7 bases and J by 1 base, with 8 bases between the two germline ends. Germline lookup yields CDR1 SNHLY and CDR2 FYNNEI. This CDR3 has 13 residues. CDR3 coding DNA: TGTGCCAGCAATCCGGGATCCTACAATGAGCAGTTCTTC. It codes for CASNPGSYNEQFF.

This clone appeared a few times. The V gene is TRBV21-1, the J gene TRBJ2-7; TRBD2, the table's D call, was not compared with the DNA. TRBV21-1 is classified as a pseudogene. The CDR3 sequence is 14 residues long. CDR3 nucleotides: TGTGCCAGCACCCCTAGCGGGAGCTCCTACGAGCAGTACTTC. Protein: CASTPSGSSYEQYF.

This clone has more than one count but fewer than ten. This rearrangement joins TRBV18 to TRBJ1-2, with TRBD1 matching 7 bases. Per germline, CDR1 KGHSH and CDR2 LQKENI. V was clipped by 3 bases and J by 8 bases; unmatched bases: 6. The CDR3 consists of 13 residues. DNA for the CDR3: TGTGCCAGCTCACCCGGGGACAGTCGGGGCTACACCTTC. This gives the protein CASSPGDSRGYTF.

V is TRBV6-6 and J is TRBJ2-7, with D possibly TRBD2 on 5 matching bases. This CDR3 spans 15 amino acids. Trimming shortened V by 6 bases and J by 6 bases, and 21 bases separated the two germline ends. Germline values: CDR1 MNHNY, CDR2 SVGAGI (reference sequence). CDR3 sequence (DNA): TGTGCCAGCAGCCAAGATTATAACCAAGGAGGCGAGCAGTACTTC. This translates into CASSQDYNQGGEQYF.

The chain uses TRBV27 and TRBJ2-3, with D possibly TRBD2 on 5 matching bases. CDR3 size: 14 residues. Between the trimmed V and J ends, which lost 7 bases and 2 bases, there was a span of 13 bases. Germline V gives CDR1 MNHEY, CDR2 SMNVEV (reference sequence). CDR3 in amino acids: CASNRGTNTDTQYF. The CDR3 region has the DNA TGTGCCAGCAACCGGGGTACGAACACAGATACGCAGTATTTT.

The J gene is TRBJ2-1, the V gene TRBV13; the D gene is possibly TRBD1 (6 bases). The length of the CDR3 is 14 residues. Trimming cost V 0 bases and J 7 bases, with 10 bases left between them. In germline, CDR1 is PRHDT, CDR2 FYEKMQ (reference sequence). The CDR3 nucleotides are TGTGCCAGCAGCTTAGGAGGACAGATTAATGAGCAGTTCTTC. As protein: CASSLGGQINEQFF.

This rearrangement joins TRBV27 to TRBJ1-2; TRBD1 is a possible D gene (5 bases). Trimming shortened V by 3 bases and J by 4 bases, and 9 bases separated the two germline ends. Germline assignment: CDR1 MNHEY and CDR2 SMNVEV (reference sequence). The CDR3 contains 13 residues. CDR3 protein: CASSFQGSYGYTF. The CDR3 DNA reads TGTGCCAGCAGTTTCCAGGGTTCCTATGGCTACACCTTC.

The gene calls are TRBV28 and TRBJ2-1; 9 bases fit TRBD1. This CDR3 has 17 residues. V dropped 4 bases and J dropped 4; count of bases not matched to a gene: 11. Germline lookup yields CDR1 MDHEN and CDR2 SYDVKM. In DNA form, the CDR3 reads TGTGCCAGCAGTTCGACCTGGGGACAGGGCAAGTACAATGAGCAGTTCTTC. Encoded protein: CASSSTWGQGKYNEQFF. The full variable domain, with the rest looked up from reference TRBV28 and TRBJ2-1, is DVKVTQSSRYLVKRTGEKVFLECVQDMDHENMFWYRQDPGLGLRLIYFSYDVKMKEKGDIPEGYSVSREKKERFSLILESASTNQTSMYLCASSSTWGQGKYNEQFFGPGTRLTVL.